The sequence of this TCR beta chain was determined in a study of control samples from healthy donors and cancer patients. The V end lost 1 base, the J end lost 6 bases, and 10 bases lay between the germline ends. Germline assignment: CDR1 SGHTA and CDR2 FQGNSA. This CDR3 has 14 amino acids. Repertoires were generated with immunoSEQ multiplex PCR, while TCRdb's copy carries only in-frame clones and drops some. This sample carries about 52,000 clones, roughly 94% of them seen once, and the ten largest clones take about 2.4%. The TCR comes from a man in his thirties or forties in good health. Source material: blood. The gene calls are TRBV7-2 and TRBJ1-5; unclear D gene. CDR3 in DNA: TGTGCCAGCAGCTTAGGATTGGTGAGTCAGCCCCAGCATTTT. Translated: CASSLGLVSQPQHF.